The next 23 T cell receptor beta chains were all read from a single sample in a study of beta chain features in type 1 diabetes. Study-level results: In all four CD4+ subsets, TCRB CDR3 length was significantly, moderately reduced in type 1 diabetes.

The antigens of these receptors remain unknown. Investigators reverse transcribed all isolated RNA, so they sequenced expressed TCRB transcripts. The table came from immunoSEQ multiplex PCR; TCRdb's copy has only in-frame clones and leaves some out. This sample has about 660,000 clones, with over 11% found just once. Sequences were obtained from naive CD4+ T cells from blood. These receptors all come from a man younger than 35 with type 1 diabetes.

The chain is built from TRBV5-4 and TRBJ2-1; D is ambiguous. V shed 4 bases and J shed 3 bases, with 5 bases lying between them. CDR1 SGHNT and CDR2 YYREEE come from the germline V gene (reference sequence). CDR3 size: 12 residues. The CDR3, as DNA: TGTGCCAGCAGCCTTCACTACAATGAGCAGTTCTTC. It codes for CASSLHYNEQFF. Full variable domain (rest looked up from reference TRBV5-4 and TRBJ2-1): ETGVTQSPTHLIKTRGQQVTLRCSSQSGHNTVSWYQQALGQGPQFIFQYYREEENGRGNFPPRFSGLQFPNYSSELNVNALELDDSALYLCASSLHYNEQFFGPGTRLTVL.

The chain employs TRBV7-2 and TRBJ1-4, with a weak D call TRBD1 (5 bases). The CDR3 has 14 amino acids. V was pared by 2 bases and J by 6 bases, with 10 bases between. CDR1 SGHTA and CDR2 FQGNSA come from the germline V gene. CDR3 loop: CASSLQGGDEKLFF. The CDR3 region has the DNA TGTGCCAGCAGCTTACAGGGCGGGGATGAAAAACTGTTTTTT. Variable domain in full (rest from reference TRBV7-2 and TRBJ1-4): GAGVSQSPSNKVTEKGKDVELRCDPISGHTALYWYRQSLGQGLEFLIYFQGNSAPDKSGLPSDRFSAERTGGSVSTLTIQRTQQEDSAVYLCASSLQGGDEKLFFGSGTQLSVL.

The sample holds a few counts of this clone. The V call is TRBV30, the J call TRBJ1-5, with a weak D call TRBD1 (5 bases). V shed 0 bases and J shed 7 bases, with 10 bases lying between them. The CDR3 spans 13 residues. Germline values: CDR1 GTSNPN, CDR2 SVGIG (reference sequence). The CDR3 sequence: CAWSVRDGQPQHF. The CDR3, as DNA: TGTGCCTGGAGTGTCAGGGATGGGCAGCCCCAGCATTTT. The complete variable domain, with remaining parts taken from reference TRBV30 and TRBJ1-5, reads SQTIHQWPATLVQPVGSPLSLECTVEGTSNPNLYWYRQAAGRGLQLLFYSVGIGQISSEVPQNLSASRPQDRQFILSSKKLLLSDSGFYLCAWSVRDGQPQHFGDGTRLSIL.

This clone was detected a few times. The CDR3 DNA reads TGTGCCAGCAGCACACCCATTGACACTGAAGCTTTCTTT. As protein: CASSTPIDTEAFF. This chain joins TRBV5-4 and TRBJ1-1, with D unresolved. The V gene lost 4 bases and the J gene lost 3 bases, with 10 bases spanning the gap. CDR1 and CDR2 from the germline V gene are SGHNT and YYREEE (reference sequence). The CDR3 runs 13 residues.

This rearrangement joins TRBV7-2 to TRBJ2-5; D is ambiguous. Trimming pared 5 bases from V and 5 bases from J, leaving 15 bases between. CDR1 is SGHTA and CDR2 is FQGNSA in the germline V gene. The length of the CDR3 is 14 residues. The CDR3 region is CASSPRALRETQYF. CDR3 coding DNA: TGTGCCAGCAGCCCCCGGGCGCTTCGGGAGACCCAGTACTTC.

The V call is TRBV7-3, the J call TRBJ2-6; no firm D call. Germline lookup yields CDR1 SGHTA and CDR2 FQGTGA. The CDR3 loop spans 17 amino acids. Trimming removed 4 bases from V and 4 bases from J, with 17 bases in between. Here the CDR3 DNA reads TGTGCCAGCAGCTCATCCGTTGGGCCTGCCGGGGCCAACGTCCTGACTTTC. This codes for CASSSSVGPAGANVLTF. Combining the CDR3 with reference TRBV7-3 and TRBJ2-6 gives the whole variable domain GAGVSQTPSNKVTEKGKYVELRCDPISGHTALYWYRQSLGQGPEFLIYFQGTGAADDSGLPNDRFFAVRPEGSVSTLKIQRTERGDSAVYLCASSSSVGPAGANVLTFGAGSRLTVL.

This clone was counted a few times. The genes are TRBV29-1 and TRBJ1-5; no clear D. Germline loops: CDR1 SQVTM, CDR2 ANQGSEA. The CDR3 contains 13 residues. Between the trimmed V and J ends, which lost 4 bases and 11 bases, there was a span of 18 bases. CDR3 loop: CSVGNASSQSQHF. CDR3 nucleotides: TGCAGCGTTGGAAACGCTTCATCACAGTCCCAGCATTTT.

This clone has a handful of counts. The rearrangement joins TRBV7-2 to TRBJ1-2; 8 nucleotides line up with TRBD1. The CDR3 has 12 amino acids. V was clipped by 4 bases and J by 8 bases; unmatched bases: 3. Germline loops: CDR1 SGHTA, CDR2 FQGNSA. Here the CDR3 reads CASSSGQGGYTF. CDR3 coding DNA: TGTGCCAGCAGCTCCGGACAGGGCGGCTACACCTTC.

The chain has TRBV9 and TRBJ2-5; 14 nucleotides line up with TRBD2. The V gene end was trimmed by 4 bases and the J gene end by 5 bases; junction bases not matched to a gene: 4. The CDR3 runs 15 residues. The germline V gene encodes CDR1 SGDLS and CDR2 YYNGEE. The CDR3: CASSSRLAGGETQYF. The CDR3 DNA reads TGTGCCAGCAGCTCAAGACTAGCGGGAGGGGAGACCCAGTACTTC.

The chain uses TRBV6-1 and TRBJ2-7; D is possibly TRBD1 (5 bases). V was trimmed by 4 bases and J by 6 bases, leaving 7 bases between them. There are 11 residues in the CDR3. Germline lookup yields CDR1 MNHNS and CDR2 SASEGT. The CDR3 sequence: CASSVQGEQYF. Here the CDR3 DNA reads TGTGCCAGCAGTGTGCAGGGCGAGCAGTACTTC.

This clone was seen a single time. The chain joins TRBV28 to TRBJ2-7; 11 nucleotides agree with TRBD1. The CDR3 runs 13 residues. CDR1 and CDR2 (germline): MDHEN, SYDVKM. Unmatched junction bases numbered 4, after V lost 7 bases and J lost 5 bases. CDR3 protein: CASIPGQGDEQYF. The CDR3 nucleotides read TGTGCCAGCATCCCGGGACAGGGGGACGAGCAGTACTTC.

The chain links TRBV7-2 to TRBJ2-1; tentative D call: TRBD1 (5 bases). The CDR3 is 14 residues long. V dropped 2 bases and J dropped 6 bases, with 11 bases sitting between them. Germline assignment: CDR1 SGHTA and CDR2 FQGNSA. The CDR3 DNA is TGTGCCAGCAGCTTACAGGGCAGTATCAATGAGCAGTTCTTC. This gives the protein CASSLQGSINEQFF.

The chain employs TRBV9 and TRBJ2-7; D is perhaps TRBD2 (6 bases). Looked up from germline, CDR1 is SGDLS and CDR2 is YYNGEE. CDR3 length: 15 residues. V was cut by 0 bases and J by 3 bases, with 13 bases left in between. The CDR3, as DNA: TGTGCCAGCAGCGTAGGGAGGGCTCCCGTCTACGAGCAGTACTTC. This sequence encodes CASSVGRAPVYEQYF. Complete variable domain (other parts from reference TRBV9 and TRBJ2-7): DSGVTQTPKHLITATGQRVTLRCSPRSGDLSVYWYQQSLDQGLQFLIQYYNGEERAKGNILERFSAQQFPDLHSELNLSSLELGDSALYFCASSVGRAPVYEQYFGPGTRLTVT.

The rearrangement uses TRBV5-1 and TRBJ2-3, with D hard to call. The CDR3 covers 14 residues. V was trimmed by 7 bases and J by 0 bases, leaving 12 bases between them. The germline V gene encodes CDR1 SGHRS and CDR2 YFSETQ. The chain's CDR3 is CASRNSVSTDTQYF. CDR3 nucleotides: TGCGCCAGCCGGAACAGTGTAAGCACAGATACGCAGTATTTT.

This sequence joins TRBV30 and TRBJ1-3, with a weak D call TRBD1 (5 bases). This CDR3 is 15 amino acids long. Per the germline V gene, CDR1 is GTSNPN and CDR2 is SVGIG (reference sequence). CDR3 coding DNA: TGTGCTCACGGGGCAGGGCCGGATACTGGAAACACCATATATTTT. Encoded protein: CAHGAGPDTGNTIYF.

This clone was detected a few times. The chain combines TRBV29-1 with TRBJ2-1; weak D call: TRBD2 (5 bases). V was cut by 4 bases and J by 3 bases, with 13 bases left in between. From germline, CDR1 is SQVTM and CDR2 ANQGSEA. The CDR3 loop spans 14 amino acids. The chain's CDR3 is CSVGTRPGYNEQFF. DNA for the CDR3: TGCAGCGTTGGGACTCGACCGGGCTACAATGAGCAGTTCTTC.

The chain couples TRBV7-2 to TRBJ2-5, with 8 positions matching TRBD2. Germline V gene sequence: CDR1 SGHTA, CDR2 FQGNSA. The CDR3 extends over 14 amino acids. Trimming at V came to 1 base and at J to 5 bases, leaving 3 bases not matched to a gene. The CDR3 here is CASSLGTSKETQYF. For the CDR3, the DNA is TGTGCCAGCAGCTTAGGGACTAGCAAGGAGACCCAGTACTTC.

The chain uses TRBV15 and TRBJ2-5, with TRBD1 matching over 8 bases. Germline CDR1 LNHNV, CDR2 YYDKDF (reference sequence). This CDR3 is built from 16 residues. Unmatched junction bases numbered 3, after V lost 0 bases and J lost 0 bases. CDR3 region: CATSREDRDYQETQYF. The CDR3 DNA reads as TGTGCCACCAGCAGAGAGGACAGGGATTACCAAGAGACCCAGTACTTC.

This clone has only a few counts. The chain carries TRBV6-5 and TRBJ2-7, with TRBD2 as a possible D gene (5 bases). CDR3 size: 14 residues. Per germline, CDR1 MNHEY and CDR2 SVGAGI. Trimming took off 6 bases at V and 2 bases at J, with 14 bases between the two ends. The DNA of the CDR3 is TGTGCCAGCAGCCCCCGCCGGGGAGCCTACGAGCAGTACTTC. This sequence encodes CASSPRRGAYEQYF.

This clone showed up just a few times. The V and J genes are TRBV11-2 and TRBJ2-2; 9 nucleotides match TRBD2. From germline, CDR1 is SGHAT and CDR2 FQNNGV. The CDR3 covers 18 residues. V lost 2 bases and J lost 5; bases outside the gene matches: 12. CDR3 amino acids: CASSLSLGAGGYTGELFF. The DNA for the CDR3 is TGTGCCAGCAGCTTAAGTCTCGGAGCGGGGGGATATACCGGGGAGCTGTTTTTT.

The chain links TRBV5-1 to TRBJ2-3, with D uncertain. The CDR3 has 11 residues. V was pared by 5 bases and J by 4 bases, with 5 bases between. Germline V gene sequence: CDR1 SGHRS, CDR2 YFSETQ. In DNA form, the CDR3 reads TGCGCCAGCAGGACCCCAGATACGCAGTATTTT. It yields the protein CASRTPDTQYF.

Comments on this clone: One end of the junction is discordant with germline, which a read error may explain. The chain joins TRBV5-1 to TRBJ1-1, with D unresolved. Per the germline V gene, CDR1 is SGHRS and CDR2 is YFSETQ. This CDR3 comprises 15 residues. CDR3 nucleotides: TGCGCCAGCAGCTTGGCTCCTGGAGGGAACCCTGAAGCTTTCTTT. This sequence encodes CASSLAPGGNPEAFF.

The chain has TRBV28 and TRBJ2-7; TRBD2 is a possible D gene (6 bases). The CDR3 loop spans 14 amino acids. Germline CDR1 reads MDHEN; CDR2 reads SYDVKM. Trimming removed 3 bases from V and 4 bases from J, with 13 bases in between. The CDR3: CASSFSGGPYEQYF. Written as DNA, the CDR3 is TGTGCCAGCAGTTTTTCCGGGGGACCGTACGAGCAGTACTTC.